This T cell receptor beta chain was observed in a study of response to subunit inactivated influenza vaccine. Via MiXCR, TCRdb re-called the RT-PCR reads, giving one row per CDR3 protein. The data show around 600,000 distinct CDR3 sequences, around 11% seen once. Germline V gives CDR1 SGHRS, CDR2 YFSETQ. The CDR3 loop spans 14 amino acids. V was cut by 1 base and J by 2 bases, with 9 bases left in between. The same data also went into a second study, on T cells expressing NK-cell markers. Per that paper: Generation of TCR beta cDNA was performed by 5'RACE template switching incorporating UMIs. In sorted CD3+CD56+NKG2C+, CD3+CD56+NKG2C- and CD3+CD56-NKG2C+ T cells, TCR beta repertoires were obtained. In several experiments, sorting was restricted to alpha-beta TCR T cells by an anti-gamma-delta TCR antibody. Five or six donors showed dominant NKG2C+ clonotypes comprising about 1.0-7.5% of their CD8+ T cells.

The source of this sequence is a man aged 50-59 years who received an inactivated influenza vaccine. Source: PBMCs from blood, taken on the day of vaccination. This rearrangement joins TRBV5-1 to TRBJ1-1; D unresolved. CDR3 amino acids: CASSLIGSNTEAFF. CDR3 DNA: TGCGCCAGCAGCTTGATAGGGTCCAACACTGAAGCTTTCTTT.